One sample yielded the 12 T cell receptor beta chains listed below, sequenced in a study of T cells in Graves' hyperthyroidism and ophthalmopathy (dated by TCRdb to between 2018 and 2021). Library generation was performed with multiplex PCR. Sequenced using an Illumina HiSeq 2000. TCR beta CDR3 regions were amplified from RNA transcripts. The first round of RT-PCR for the TCR CDR3 was performed with the HTBI primer set and the Qiagen OneStep RT-PCR kit. TCRdb reprocessed the public reads (quality trimming at Q25 with fastp, clone calling with MiXCR) and kept in-frame beta chains. A single entry per CDR3 protein holds the most common genes and DNA from its merged rows. Counted in this sample were 500,000 to 800,000 distinct CDR3 sequences; approximately 15% of them appeared once. 12% of the sample is taken by the ten largest. Sequencing was performed on blood. The receptor set was obtained from a woman between 45 and 65 years old with Graves' ophthalmopathy.

This clonotype was observed at least ten times. CDR3 in amino acids: CSATGALSYEQYF. Here the CDR3 DNA reads TGCAGTGCCACGGGAGCCCTCTCCTACGAGCAGTACTTC. V gene TRBV20-1 combines with J gene TRBJ2-7; the D gene is possibly TRBD2 (6 bases). The V gene's germline CDR1 is DFQATT and CDR2 SNEGSKA (reference sequence). The CDR3 spans 13 residues. Trimming took 6 bases from V and 0 from J, leaving 12 bases between them.

This clonotype has a count of ten or more. The chain links TRBV7-2 to TRBJ2-1, with 10 positions matching TRBD2. After removal of 5 bases from V and 3 bases from J, the junction contained 16 bases not matched to a gene. The CDR3 totals 19 residues. In germline, CDR1 is SGHTA, CDR2 FQGNSA. The CDR3 is CASSLRTADTSGIYNEQFF. Here the CDR3 DNA reads TGTGCCAGCAGCCTACGGACAGCAGATACTAGCGGGATCTACAATGAGCAGTTCTTC.

As concerns this clonotype: Since a much larger clone is just one base distant, this may be a read error. The J gene is TRBJ2-3, the V gene TRBV12-3 or TRBV12-4, with a possible D match to TRBD2 (6 bases). This CDR3 contains 14 residues. CDR3 residues: CASSTTHAAGTRYF. The DNA for the CDR3 is TGTGCCAGCAGTACCACCCACGCAGCGGGTACGCGGTATTTT.

This clonotype was counted ten times or more. The V and J genes are TRBV28 and TRBJ2-1; D tentatively reads TRBD1 or TRBD2 (6 bases each). The V and J ends lost 5 bases and 10 bases respectively, with 24 bases between them. The germline V gene has CDR1 MDHEN and CDR2 SYDVKM. The CDR3 contains 16 residues. The CDR3, as DNA: TGTGCCAGCAGTCCGCCCTCGGGGGCGCGCCGTATAGAGCAGTTCTTC. Protein product: CASSPPSGARRIEQFF.

This clonotype occurred many times. The rearrangement uses TRBV28 and TRBJ2-7; 10 bases map to TRBD2. V trimming: 7 bases; J trimming: 2 bases; junction bases outside the gene matches: 11. The CDR3 extends over 16 amino acids. The V gene's germline CDR1 is MDHEN and CDR2 SYDVKM. The CDR3 DNA reads TGTGCCAGCACCACCACTAGCGGGATGGGTCCCTACGAGCAGTACTTC. This sequence encodes CASTTTSGMGPYEQYF.

This clonotype was found many times. The chain links TRBV27 to TRBJ2-3, with D perhaps TRBD2 (5 bases). The length of the CDR3 is 17 residues. CDR1 and CDR2 (germline): MNHEY, SMNVEV (reference sequence). Between the trimmed V and J ends, which lost 1 base and 5 bases, there was a span of 19 bases. CDR3: CASSLYRAGGLVDTQYF. The CDR3 nucleotides read TGTGCCAGCAGTTTATATAGGGCGGGTGGACTGGTAGATACGCAGTATTTT.

This clonotype occurred many times. The chain combines TRBV7-2 with TRBJ2-1; TRBD2 aligns across 9 bases. The CDR3 length is 15 residues. Unmatched junction bases numbered 8, after V lost 4 bases and J lost 7 bases. Germline values: CDR1 SGHTA, CDR2 FQGNSA. The CDR3 here is CASSSSGAGRNEQFF. The CDR3 nucleotides are TGTGCCAGCAGCTCTAGCGGGGCAGGTCGGAATGAGCAGTTCTTC.

Turning to this clonotype: Mismatch with germline at one junction end may stem from a read error. The chain uses TRBV6-2 or TRBV6-3 and TRBJ2-2; 11 nucleotides line up with TRBD2. The CDR3 is 16 residues long. The germline V gene encodes CDR1 MNHEY and CDR2 SVGEGT. CDR3 in DNA: TGTGCCAGCAGTTGGACTAGCGGGTCGAACACCGGGAAGCTGTTTTTT. This translates into CASSWTSGSNTGKLFF.

About this clonotype: At one boundary the junction diverges from the germline segment, which might be a read error. In nucleotides, the CDR3 is TGTGCCGGCAGCAAGCGGACTAGCGGGAGCCCAGATACGCAGTATTTT. Protein: CAGSKRTSGSPDTQYF. The chain carries TRBV7-9 and TRBJ2-3; 13 nucleotides agree with TRBD2. CDR3 size: 16 residues. Germline CDR1 and CDR2: SEHNR and FQNEAQ (reference sequence).

A few counts support this clonotype. The chain uses TRBV28 and TRBJ2-5, with 10 nucleotides matching TRBD2. The CDR3 is made up of 16 amino acids. V was pared by 3 bases and J by 5 bases, with 9 bases of the junction left unmatched. CDR1 and CDR2 from the germline V gene are MDHEN and SYDVKM. This CDR3 is CASSFTLAGVGETQYF. CDR3 DNA: TGTGCCAGCAGTTTCACCCTAGCGGGAGTTGGGGAGACCCAGTACTTC.

The rearrangement joins TRBV20-1 to TRBJ2-7; 12 bases align to TRBD1. Germline assignment: CDR1 DFQATT and CDR2 SNEGSKA (reference sequence). This CDR3 spans 16 amino acids. J lost 2 bases, V lost 3 bases, and 8 bases had no gene match. This CDR3 is CSARGPGTGGPYEQYF. As DNA, the CDR3 is TGCAGTGCTAGGGGCCCCGGGACAGGGGGCCCCTACGAGCAGTACTTC.

CDR3 nucleotide sequence: TGTGCCAGCAGTCTTGCCTGGGGATCGGATGGCTACACCTTC. Translated: CASSLAWGSDGYTF. The chain links TRBV6-4 to TRBJ1-2; D is uncertain. This CDR3 comprises 14 residues. Germline CDR1 reads MRHNA; CDR2 reads SNTAGT. The V end lost 5 bases, the J end lost 6 bases, and 16 bases lay between the germline ends.